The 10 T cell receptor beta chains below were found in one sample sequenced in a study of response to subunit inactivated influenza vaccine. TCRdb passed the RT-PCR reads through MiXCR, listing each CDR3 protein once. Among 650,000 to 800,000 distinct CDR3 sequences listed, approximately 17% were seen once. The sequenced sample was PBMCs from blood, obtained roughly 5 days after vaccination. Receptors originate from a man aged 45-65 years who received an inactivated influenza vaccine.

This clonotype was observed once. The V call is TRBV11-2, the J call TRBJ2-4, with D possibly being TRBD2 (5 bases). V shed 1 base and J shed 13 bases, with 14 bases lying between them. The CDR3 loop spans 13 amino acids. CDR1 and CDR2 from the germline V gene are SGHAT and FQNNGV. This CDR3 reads CASSLVSGNTQYF. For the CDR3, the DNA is TGTGCCAGCAGCTTAGTTTCGGGGAACACCCAGTACTTC. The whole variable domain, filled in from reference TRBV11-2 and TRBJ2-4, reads EAGVAQSPRYKIIEKRQSVAFWCNPISGHATLYWYQQILGQGPKLLIQFQNNGVVDDSQLPKDRFSAERLKGVDSTLKIQPAKLEDSAVYLCASSLVSGNTQYFGAGTRLSVL.

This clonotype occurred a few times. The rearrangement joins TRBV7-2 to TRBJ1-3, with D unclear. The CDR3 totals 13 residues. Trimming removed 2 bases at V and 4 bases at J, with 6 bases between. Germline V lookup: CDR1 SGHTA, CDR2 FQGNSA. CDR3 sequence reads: CASSLKRGNTIYF. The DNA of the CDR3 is TGTGCCAGCAGCTTAAAAAGGGGAAACACCATATATTTT. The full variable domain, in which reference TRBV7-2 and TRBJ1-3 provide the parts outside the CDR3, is GAGVSQSPSNKVTEKGKDVELRCDPISGHTALYWYRQSLGQGLEFLIYFQGNSAPDKSGLPSDRFSAERTGGSVSTLTIQRTQQEDSAVYLCASSLKRGNTIYFGEGSWLTVV.

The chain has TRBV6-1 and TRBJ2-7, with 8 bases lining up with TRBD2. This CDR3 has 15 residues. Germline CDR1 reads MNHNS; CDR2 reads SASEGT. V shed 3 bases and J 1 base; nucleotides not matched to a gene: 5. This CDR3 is CASSDAERGSYEQYF. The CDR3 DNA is TGTGCCAGCAGTGATGCTGAGCGGGGGTCCTACGAGCAGTACTTC.

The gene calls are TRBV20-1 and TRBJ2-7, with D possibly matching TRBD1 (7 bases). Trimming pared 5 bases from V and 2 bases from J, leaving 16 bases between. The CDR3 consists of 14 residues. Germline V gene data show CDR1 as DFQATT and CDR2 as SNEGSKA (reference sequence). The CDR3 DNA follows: TGCAGTGCTGGGGCTCGGGGGACAGCCTACGAGCAGTACTTC. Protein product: CSAGARGTAYEQYF.

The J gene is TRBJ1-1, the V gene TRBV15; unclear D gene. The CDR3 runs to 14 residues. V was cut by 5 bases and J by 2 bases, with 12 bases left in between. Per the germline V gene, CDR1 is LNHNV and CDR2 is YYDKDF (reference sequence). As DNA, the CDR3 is TGTGCCACCAGCTTAGGGCGGGGAAACACTGAAGCTTTCTTT. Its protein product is CATSLGRGNTEAFF.

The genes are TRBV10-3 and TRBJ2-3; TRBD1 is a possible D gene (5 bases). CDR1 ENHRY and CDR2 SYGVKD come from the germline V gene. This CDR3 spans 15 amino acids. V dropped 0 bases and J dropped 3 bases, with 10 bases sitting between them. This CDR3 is CAISESRQNTDTQYF. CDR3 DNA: TGTGCCATCAGTGAGTCTCGACAGAATACAGATACGCAGTATTTT.

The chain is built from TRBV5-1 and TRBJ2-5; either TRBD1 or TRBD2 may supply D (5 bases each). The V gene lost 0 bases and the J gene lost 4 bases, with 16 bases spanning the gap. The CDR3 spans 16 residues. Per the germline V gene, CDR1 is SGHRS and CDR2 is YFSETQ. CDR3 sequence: CASSLVRTRGGETQYF. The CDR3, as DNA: TGCGCCAGCAGCTTGGTTCGGACGAGGGGTGGAGAGACCCAGTACTTC.

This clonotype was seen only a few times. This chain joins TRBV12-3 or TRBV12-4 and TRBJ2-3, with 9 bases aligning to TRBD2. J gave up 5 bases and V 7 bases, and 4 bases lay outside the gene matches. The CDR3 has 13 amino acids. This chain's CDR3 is CASILAGRDTQYF. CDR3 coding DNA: TGTGCCAGCATTCTAGCGGGGCGAGATACGCAGTATTTT.

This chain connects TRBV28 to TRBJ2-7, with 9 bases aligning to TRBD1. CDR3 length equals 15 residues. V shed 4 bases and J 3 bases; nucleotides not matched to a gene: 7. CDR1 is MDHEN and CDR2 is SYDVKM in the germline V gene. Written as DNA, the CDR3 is TGTGCCAGCAGTTCACCCGGGACAGGGTACTACGAGCAGTACTTC. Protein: CASSSPGTGYYEQYF.

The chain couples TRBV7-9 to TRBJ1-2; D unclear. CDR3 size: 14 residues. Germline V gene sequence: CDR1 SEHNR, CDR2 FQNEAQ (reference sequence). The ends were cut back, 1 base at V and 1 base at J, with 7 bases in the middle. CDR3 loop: CASSLDGVNYGYTF. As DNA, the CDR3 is TGTGCCAGCAGCTTAGATGGGGTTAACTATGGCTACACCTTC.